This T cell receptor beta chain was sequenced in a study of early T cells in non-severe SARS-CoV-2 infection. This clonotype came up a few times. TCRdb reprocessed the 5' RACE reads via MiXCR and lists one record per CDR3 protein. The sample includes under 60,000 distinct CDR3 sequences, less than 9.5% seen only once; the top ten take approximately 4.9%. Trimming removed 3 bases at V and 2 bases at J, with 13 bases between. Germline loops: CDR1 DFQATT, CDR2 SNEGSKA (reference sequence). The CDR3 loop spans 14 amino acids. The source of this sequence is an adult who was a healthcare worker with PCR-confirmed SARS-CoV-2 infection or an uninfected control (not recorded which). V is TRBV20-1 and J is TRBJ1-2; D ambiguous. Sequenced here: whole blood, sampled at baseline. This chain's CDR3 is CSARDIQRNYGYTF. The CDR3 coding sequence is TGCAGTGCTAGGGATATCCAGAGAAACTATGGCTACACCTTC.